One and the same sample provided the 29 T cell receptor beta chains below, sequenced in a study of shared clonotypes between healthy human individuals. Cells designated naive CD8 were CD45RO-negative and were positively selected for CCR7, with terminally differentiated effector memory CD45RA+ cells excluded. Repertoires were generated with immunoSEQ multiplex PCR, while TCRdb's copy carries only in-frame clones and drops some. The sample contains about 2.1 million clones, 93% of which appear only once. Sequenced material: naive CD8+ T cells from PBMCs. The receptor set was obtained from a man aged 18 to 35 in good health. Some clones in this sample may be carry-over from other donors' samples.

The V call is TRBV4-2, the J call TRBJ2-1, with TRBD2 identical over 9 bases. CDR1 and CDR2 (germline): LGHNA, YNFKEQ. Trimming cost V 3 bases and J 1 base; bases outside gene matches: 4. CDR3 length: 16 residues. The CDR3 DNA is TGTGCCAGCAGCCAGTTAGCGGGAGTTTCCTACAATGAGCAGTTCTTC. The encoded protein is CASSQLAGVSYNEQFF.

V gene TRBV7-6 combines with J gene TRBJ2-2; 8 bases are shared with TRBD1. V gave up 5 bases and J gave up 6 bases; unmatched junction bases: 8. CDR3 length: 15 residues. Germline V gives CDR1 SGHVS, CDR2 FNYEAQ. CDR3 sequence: CASSPGQGAAGELFF. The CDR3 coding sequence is TGTGCCAGCAGCCCCGGGCAGGGGGCCGCCGGGGAGCTGTTTTTT.

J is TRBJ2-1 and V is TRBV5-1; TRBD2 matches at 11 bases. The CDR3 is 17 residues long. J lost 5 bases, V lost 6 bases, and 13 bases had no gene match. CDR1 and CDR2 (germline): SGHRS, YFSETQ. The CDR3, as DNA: TGCGCCAGCAACCAGCACGATAGCGGGAGGGCCCACAATGAGCAGTTCTTC. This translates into CASNQHDSGRAHNEQFF.

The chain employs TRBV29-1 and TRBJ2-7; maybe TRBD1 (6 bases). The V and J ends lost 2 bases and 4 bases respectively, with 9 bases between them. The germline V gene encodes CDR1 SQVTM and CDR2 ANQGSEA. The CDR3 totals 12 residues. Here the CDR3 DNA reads TGCAGCGTTGAATCCAGGGGTTACGAGCAGTACTTC. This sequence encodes CSVESRGYEQYF.

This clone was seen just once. CDR3 in amino acids: CASSQDPNTGELFF. CDR3 sequence (DNA): TGTGCCAGCAGCCAGGACCCGAACACCGGGGAGCTGTTTTTT. This chain joins TRBV7-9 and TRBJ2-2; D remains ambiguous. The CDR3 has 14 residues. Germline lookup yields CDR1 SEHNR and CDR2 FQNEAQ (reference sequence). Trimming removed 5 bases from V and 0 bases from J, with 7 bases in between.

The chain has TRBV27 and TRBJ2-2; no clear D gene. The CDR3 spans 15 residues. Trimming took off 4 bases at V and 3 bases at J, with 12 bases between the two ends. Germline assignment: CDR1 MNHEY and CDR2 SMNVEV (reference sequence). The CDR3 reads CASSSRETHTGELFF. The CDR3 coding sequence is TGTGCCAGCAGTTCCCGTGAGACCCACACCGGGGAGCTGTTTTTT.

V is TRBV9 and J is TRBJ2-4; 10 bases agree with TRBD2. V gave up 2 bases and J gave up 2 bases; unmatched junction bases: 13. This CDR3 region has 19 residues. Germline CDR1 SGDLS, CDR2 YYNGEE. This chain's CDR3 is CASSVADYLAGATKNIQYF. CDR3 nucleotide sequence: TGTGCCAGCAGCGTGGCGGACTACCTAGCGGGAGCTACCAAAAACATTCAGTACTTC. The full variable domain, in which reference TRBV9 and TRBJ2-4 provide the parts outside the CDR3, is DSGVTQTPKHLITATGQRVTLRCSPRSGDLSVYWYQQSLDQGLQFLIQYYNGEERAKGNILERFSAQQFPDLHSELNLSSLELGDSALYFCASSVADYLAGATKNIQYFGAGTRLSVL.

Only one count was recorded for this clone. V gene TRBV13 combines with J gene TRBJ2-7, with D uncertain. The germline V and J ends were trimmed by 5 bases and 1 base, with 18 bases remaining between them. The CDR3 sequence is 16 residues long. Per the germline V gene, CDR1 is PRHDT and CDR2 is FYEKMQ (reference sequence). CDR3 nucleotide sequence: TGTGCCAGCAGCCAGATTGGAGTAAAAGCGTCCTACGAGCAGTACTTC. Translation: CASSQIGVKASYEQYF.

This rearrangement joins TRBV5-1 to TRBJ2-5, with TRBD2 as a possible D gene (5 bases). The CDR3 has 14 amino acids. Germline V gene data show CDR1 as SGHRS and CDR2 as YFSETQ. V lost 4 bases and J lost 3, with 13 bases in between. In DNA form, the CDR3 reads TGCGCCAGCAGCCCGATTTCAGCGGAAGAGACCCAGTACTTC. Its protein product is CASSPISAEETQYF.

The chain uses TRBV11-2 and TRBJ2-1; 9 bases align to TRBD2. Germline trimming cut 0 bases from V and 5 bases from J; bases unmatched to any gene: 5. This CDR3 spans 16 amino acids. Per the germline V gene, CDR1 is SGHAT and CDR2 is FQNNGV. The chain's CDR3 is CASSLEREGRDNEQFF. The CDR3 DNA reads TGTGCCAGCAGCTTAGAGCGGGAGGGCCGCGACAATGAGCAGTTCTTC.

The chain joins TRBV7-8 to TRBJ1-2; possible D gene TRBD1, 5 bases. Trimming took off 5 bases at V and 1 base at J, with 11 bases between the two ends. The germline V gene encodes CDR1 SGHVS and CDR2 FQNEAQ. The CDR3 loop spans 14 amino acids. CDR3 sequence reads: CASSPFGGNYGYTF. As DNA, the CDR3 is TGTGCCAGCAGCCCGTTTGGGGGTAACTATGGCTACACCTTC.

In nucleotides, the CDR3 is TGTGCCAGCAGTTGGAGCGGGAGAACCTACGAGCAGTACTTC. Amino acids: CASSWSGRTYEQYF. The chain is built from TRBV27 and TRBJ2-7; 8 bases align to TRBD2. V was pared by 4 bases and J by 2 bases, with 4 bases of the junction left unmatched. Germline CDR1 and CDR2: MNHEY and SMNVEV (reference sequence). CDR3 size: 14 residues.

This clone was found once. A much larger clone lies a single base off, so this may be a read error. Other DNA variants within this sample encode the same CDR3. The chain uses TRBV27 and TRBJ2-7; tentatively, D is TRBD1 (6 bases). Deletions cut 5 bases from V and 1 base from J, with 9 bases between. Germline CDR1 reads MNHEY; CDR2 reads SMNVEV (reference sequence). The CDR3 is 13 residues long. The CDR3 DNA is TGTGCCAGCAGTCTAGGACAGTCCTACGAGCAGTACTTC. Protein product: CASSLGQSYEQYF.

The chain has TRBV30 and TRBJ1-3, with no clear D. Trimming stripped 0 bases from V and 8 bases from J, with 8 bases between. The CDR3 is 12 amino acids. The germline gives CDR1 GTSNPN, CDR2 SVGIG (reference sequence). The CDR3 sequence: CAWSVLGYTIYF. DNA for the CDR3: TGTGCCTGGAGTGTACTGGGCTACACCATATATTTT.

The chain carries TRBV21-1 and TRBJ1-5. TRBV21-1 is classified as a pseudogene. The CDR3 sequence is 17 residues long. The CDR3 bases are TGTGCCAGCAGCAAAGTGAGGAACCTCTGGTACAATCAGCCCCAGCATTTT. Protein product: CASSKVRNLWYNQPQHF.

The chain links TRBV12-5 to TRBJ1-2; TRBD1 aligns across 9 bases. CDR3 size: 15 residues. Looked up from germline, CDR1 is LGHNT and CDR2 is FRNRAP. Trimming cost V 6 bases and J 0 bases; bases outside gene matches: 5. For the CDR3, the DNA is TGTGCTAGTGGGCGGACAGGGGACCCTAACTATGGCTACACCTTC. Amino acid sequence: CASGRTGDPNYGYTF.

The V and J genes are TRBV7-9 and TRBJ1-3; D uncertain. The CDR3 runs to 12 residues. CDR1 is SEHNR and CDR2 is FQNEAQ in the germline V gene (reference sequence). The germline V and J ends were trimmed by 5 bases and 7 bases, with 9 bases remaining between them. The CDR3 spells CASSAEGNTIYF. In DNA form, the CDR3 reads TGTGCCAGCAGCGCAGAAGGCAACACCATATATTTT.

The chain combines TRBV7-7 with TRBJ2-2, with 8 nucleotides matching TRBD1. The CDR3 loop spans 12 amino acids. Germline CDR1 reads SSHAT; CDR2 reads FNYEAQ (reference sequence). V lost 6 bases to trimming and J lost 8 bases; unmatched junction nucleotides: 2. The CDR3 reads CASSQGAGELFF. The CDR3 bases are TGTGCCAGCAGTCAGGGGGCTGGGGAGCTGTTTTTT.

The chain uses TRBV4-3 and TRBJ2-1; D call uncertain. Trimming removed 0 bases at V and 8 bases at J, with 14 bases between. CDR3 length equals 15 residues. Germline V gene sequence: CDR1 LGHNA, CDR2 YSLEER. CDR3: CASSQDWPAGYEQFF. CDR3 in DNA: TGCGCCAGCAGCCAAGATTGGCCCGCCGGGTATGAGCAGTTCTTC.

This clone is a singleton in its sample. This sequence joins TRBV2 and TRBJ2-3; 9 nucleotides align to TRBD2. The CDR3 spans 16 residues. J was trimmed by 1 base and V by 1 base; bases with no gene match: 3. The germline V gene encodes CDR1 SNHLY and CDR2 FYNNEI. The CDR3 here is CASSEGEREGTDTQYF. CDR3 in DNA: TGTGCCAGCAGTGAAGGAGAGCGGGAGGGCACAGATACGCAGTATTTT.

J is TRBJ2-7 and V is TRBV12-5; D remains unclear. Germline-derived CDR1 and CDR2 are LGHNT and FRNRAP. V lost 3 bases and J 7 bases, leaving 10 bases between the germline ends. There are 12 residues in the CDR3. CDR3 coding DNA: TGTGCTAGTGGTTTTGGCAATGGGGAGCAGTACTTC. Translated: CASGFGNGEQYF. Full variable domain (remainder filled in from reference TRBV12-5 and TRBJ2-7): DARVTQTPRHKVTEMGQEVTMRCQPILGHNTVFWYRQTMMQGLELLAYFRNRAPLDDSGMPKDRFSAEMPDATLATLKIQPSEPRDSAVYFCASGFGNGEQYFGPGTRLTVT.

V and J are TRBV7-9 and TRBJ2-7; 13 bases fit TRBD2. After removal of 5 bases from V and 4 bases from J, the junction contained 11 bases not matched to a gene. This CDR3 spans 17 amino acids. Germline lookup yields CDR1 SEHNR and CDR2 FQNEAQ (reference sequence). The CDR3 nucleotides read TGTGCCAGCAGCCCAATTGGGGGGACTAGCGGGGATTACGAGCAGTACTTC. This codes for CASSPIGGTSGDYEQYF.

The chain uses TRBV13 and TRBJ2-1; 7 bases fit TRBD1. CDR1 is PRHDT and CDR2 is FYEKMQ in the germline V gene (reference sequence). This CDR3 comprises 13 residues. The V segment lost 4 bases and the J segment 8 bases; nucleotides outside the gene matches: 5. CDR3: CASSYRDSHEQFF. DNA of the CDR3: TGTGCCAGCAGCTACCGGGACAGCCATGAGCAGTTCTTC.

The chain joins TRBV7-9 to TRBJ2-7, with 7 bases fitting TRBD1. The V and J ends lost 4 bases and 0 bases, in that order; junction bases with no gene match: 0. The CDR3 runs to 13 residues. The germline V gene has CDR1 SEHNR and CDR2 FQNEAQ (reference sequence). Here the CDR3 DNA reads TGTGCCAGCAGCTACAGGGGCTCCTACGAGCAGTACTTC. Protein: CASSYRGSYEQYF.

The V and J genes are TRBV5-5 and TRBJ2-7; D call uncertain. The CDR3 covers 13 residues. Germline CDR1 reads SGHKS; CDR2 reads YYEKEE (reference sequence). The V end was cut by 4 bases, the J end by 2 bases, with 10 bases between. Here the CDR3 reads CASSLDVAYEQYF. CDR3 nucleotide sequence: TGTGCCAGCAGCCTTGACGTGGCCTACGAGCAGTACTTC.

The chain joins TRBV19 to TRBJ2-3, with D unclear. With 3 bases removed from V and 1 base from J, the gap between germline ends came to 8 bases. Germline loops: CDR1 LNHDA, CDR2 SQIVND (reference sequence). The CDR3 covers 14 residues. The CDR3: CASSIGYGTDTQYF. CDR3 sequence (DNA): TGTGCCAGTAGTATTGGGTATGGCACAGATACGCAGTATTTT.

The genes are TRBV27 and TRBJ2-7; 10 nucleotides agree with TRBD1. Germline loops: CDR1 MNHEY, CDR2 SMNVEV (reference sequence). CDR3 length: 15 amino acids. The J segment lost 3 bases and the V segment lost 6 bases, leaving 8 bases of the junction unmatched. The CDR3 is CASSLGQGGVYEQYF. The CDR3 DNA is TGTGCCAGCAGCCTAGGACAGGGGGGGGTCTACGAGCAGTACTTC.

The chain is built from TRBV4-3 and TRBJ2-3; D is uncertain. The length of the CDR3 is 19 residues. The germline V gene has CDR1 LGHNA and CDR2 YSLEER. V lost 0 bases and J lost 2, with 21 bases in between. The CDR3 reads CASSQDLLSEPIYTDTQYF. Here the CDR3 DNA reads TGCGCCAGCAGCCAAGATCTCCTGTCAGAACCTATCTACACAGATACGCAGTATTTT.

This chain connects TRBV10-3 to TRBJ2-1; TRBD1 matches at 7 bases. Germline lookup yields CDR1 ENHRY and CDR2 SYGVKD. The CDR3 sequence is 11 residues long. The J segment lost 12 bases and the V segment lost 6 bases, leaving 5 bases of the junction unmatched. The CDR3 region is CAIRTGLAQFF. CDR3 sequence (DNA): TGTGCCATCAGGACAGGGTTGGCGCAGTTCTTC.